The 20 T cell receptor beta chains presented below share a single source sample, sequenced in a study of regulatory T cells in long-lasting Graves disease (dated by TCRdb to 2020 to 2023). Sample time point, as interpreted from the label and publication: persistent/refractory GD, antithyroid drugs over 5 years with positive TRAb. RNA was extracted from PBMCs in TRIzol for both TCR sequencing and RNA sequencing. The library relied on multiplex PCR. The data were produced on an Illumina HiSeq 4000. iRepertoire HTBI primers and Arm-PCR amplification of CDR3 regions were used to construct TCR beta libraries. Using fastp trimming at Q25 and MiXCR clonotype assembly, TCRdb reanalyzed the public sequencing data and kept in-frame beta chains. Entries are consolidated by CDR3 protein sequence, retaining the most common genes and DNA. The sample has some 300,000 distinct CDR3 sequences on record, 22% of them singletons. The ten largest clones capture approximately 60% of the sample.

This specimen consisted of peripheral blood mononuclear cells (PBMCs), obtained when the disease was refractory, from a patient treated with antithyroid drugs. Every receptor here comes from a female donor with Graves disease.

A few counts support this clonotype. The chain combines TRBV6-2 or TRBV6-3 with TRBJ2-1, with 9 bases fitting TRBD2. Trimming cost V 5 bases and J 8 bases; bases outside gene matches: 16. Per germline, CDR1 MNHEY and CDR2 SVGEGT. The CDR3 runs to 17 residues. The CDR3 DNA sequence: TGTGCCAGCAGTGACCCCCTTGCCCTAGCGGGAAAGGATGAGCAGTTCTTC. This codes for CASSDPLALAGKDEQFF.

Regarding this clonotype: A much larger clone lies one base from this, so it may be a read error. The chain recombines TRBV7-2 with TRBJ2-7; 9 bases fit TRBD1. The J call is doubtful: the DNA matches TRBJ2-1 better. This CDR3 has 15 residues. CDR1 SGHTA and CDR2 FQGNSA come from the germline V gene. This CDR3 reads CASSLGGTGWYEQFF. CDR3 sequence (DNA): TGTGCCAGCAGCTTAGGAGGGACAGGGTGGTACGAGCAGTTCTTC.

The chain combines TRBV5-1 with TRBJ2-1; 8 nucleotides match TRBD1. The germline V gene encodes CDR1 SGHRS and CDR2 YFSETQ. CDR3 length: 15 residues. Trimming cost V 4 bases and J 6 bases; bases outside gene matches: 9. In nucleotides, the CDR3 is TGCGCCAGCAGCCTAAGACAGGGGAAGAGCAATGAGCAGTTCTTC. The encoded protein is CASSLRQGKSNEQFF.

This clonotype was detected a few times. The chain uses TRBV6-2 or TRBV6-3 and TRBJ2-3; D is unresolved. V was pared by 6 bases and J by 4 bases, with 8 bases between. Germline V gene lookup returns CDR1 MNHEY and CDR2 SVGEGT. This CDR3 spans 12 amino acids. The CDR3 DNA reads TGTGCCAGCAGGAAAGATTCAGATACGCAGTATTTT. As protein: CASRKDSDTQYF.

The CDR3 nucleotides are TGCGCCAGCAGCCAAGGAGCGGGAGTCTACGAGCAGTACTTC. Encoded protein: CASSQGAGVYEQYF. V and J are TRBV4-3 and TRBJ2-7; 8 bases agree with TRBD2. The CDR3 extends over 14 amino acids. Germline CDR1 is LGHNA and CDR2 is YSLEER. Trimming took 1 base from V and 3 from J; bases not matched to a gene: 2.

This clonotype was picked up many times. The chain carries TRBV11-2 and TRBJ2-5; a possible D gene is TRBD1 (6 bases). The CDR3 consists of 15 residues. Germline lookup yields CDR1 SGHAT and CDR2 FQNNGV. V was pared by 6 bases and J by 2 bases, with 16 bases between. The CDR3 loop is CASSYREYLQETQYF. The CDR3 DNA sequence: TGTGCCAGCAGTTACAGGGAATACCTTCAAGAGACCCAGTACTTC.

The chain combines TRBV5-1 with TRBJ2-2; TRBD1 aligns across 10 bases. Germline V gives CDR1 SGHRS, CDR2 YFSETQ. The ends lost 6 bases at V and 3 bases at J; junction bases unmatched: 8. CDR3 length: 16 amino acids. CDR3 DNA: TGCGCCAGCAACCCCGGGACAGGGGTATACACCGGGGAGCTGTTTTTT. Translated: CASNPGTGVYTGELFF.

The rearrangement links TRBV29-1 to TRBJ2-2; D gene ambiguous. CDR1 SQVTM and CDR2 ANQGSEA come from the germline V gene. CDR3 length: 13 residues. V lost 5 bases and J 2 bases, leaving 9 bases between the germline ends. This CDR3 reads CSVRALNTGELFF. The DNA of the CDR3 is TGCAGCGTTCGCGCTCTAAACACCGGGGAGCTGTTTTTT.

This clonotype showed up just a few times. This chain links TRBV29-1 with TRBJ1-2; D is perhaps TRBD1 (6 bases). The CDR3 spans 13 residues. The germline V gene encodes CDR1 SQVTM and CDR2 ANQGSEA. Trimming stripped 5 bases from V and 4 bases from J, with 14 bases between. The CDR3 region has the DNA TGCAGCGTTAGGGCGGGACATACCTATGGCTACACCTTC. Its protein product is CSVRAGHTYGYTF.

The count of this clonotype is one. The chain couples TRBV6-1 to TRBJ2-7; D possibly uses TRBD1 or TRBD2 (5 bases each). V was trimmed by 7 bases and J by 2 bases, leaving 15 bases between them. CDR1 and CDR2 from the germline V gene are MNHNS and SASEGT. The CDR3 is made up of 14 amino acids. The CDR3 protein is CASTLRDGTYEQYF. The CDR3 nucleotides read TGTGCCAGCACCCTACGGGACGGTACCTACGAGCAGTACTTC.

J is TRBJ2-1 and V is TRBV27, with D unclear. The CDR3 runs 13 residues. Germline-derived CDR1 and CDR2 are MNHEY and SMNVEV (reference sequence). V lost 4 bases, J lost 5 bases, and 9 bases lay in between. The CDR3, as DNA: TGTGCCAGCAGTTCCGGGCCCCACAATGAGCAGTTCTTC. Translating gives CASSSGPHNEQFF.

This chain connects TRBV20-1 to TRBJ1-2; no firm D call. The CDR3 runs to 11 residues. CDR1 and CDR2 from the germline V gene are DFQATT and SNEGSKA (reference sequence). The V end was cut by 3 bases, the J end by 6 bases, with 8 bases between. The CDR3 protein is CSARAGNGYTF. CDR3 nucleotides: TGCAGTGCTAGGGCGGGGAATGGCTACACCTTC.

This clonotype has at least ten counts. The genes are TRBV11-2 and TRBJ2-7, with TRBD1 identical over 10 bases. The junction had 7 bases not matched to a gene; V was cut back by 1 base and J by 7 bases. The CDR3 covers 15 residues. In germline, CDR1 is SGHAT, CDR2 FQNNGV. CDR3 in DNA: TGTGCCAGCAGCTTAGGACAGGGGGCAGCGCGGGAGCAGTACTTC. As protein: CASSLGQGAAREQYF.

This clonotype appeared many times. The chain couples TRBV6-1 to TRBJ2-7; 8 positions match TRBD1. CDR3 length equals 13 residues. J lost 3 bases, V lost 7 bases, and 5 bases had no gene match. The V gene's germline CDR1 is MNHNS and CDR2 SASEGT. The CDR3 coding sequence is TGTGCCAGCATCTTTACAGGGGGCTACGAGCAGTACTTC. It yields the protein CASIFTGGYEQYF.

This clonotype was recorded many times. The rearrangement joins TRBV28 to TRBJ2-5; TRBD2 might be the D (6 bases). The CDR3 loop spans 16 amino acids. The V end was cut by 3 bases, the J end by 2 bases, with 16 bases between. The germline V gene has CDR1 MDHEN and CDR2 SYDVKM. Written as DNA, the CDR3 is TGTGCCAGCAGTTTTGGGAGGACGGGAAGACAAGAGACCCAGTACTTC. Translation: CASSFGRTGRQETQYF.

This clonotype was recorded at least ten times. This rearrangement joins TRBV7-8 to TRBJ1-6; TRBD1 matches 9 bases. The junction had 19 bases not matched to a gene; V was cut back by 4 bases and J by 9 bases. Germline-derived CDR1 and CDR2 are SGHVS and FQNEAQ. The CDR3 extends over 19 amino acids. This CDR3 is CASSSGPGRDRETGSPLHF. The CDR3 bases are TGTGCCAGCAGCTCAGGGCCAGGCCGGGACAGGGAAACAGGTTCACCCCTCCACTTT.

This clonotype was picked up a small number of times. This chain connects TRBV5-1 to TRBJ1-5, with TRBD1 identical over 8 bases. This CDR3 region has 15 residues. V was clipped by 4 bases and J by 5 bases; unmatched bases: 8. Germline CDR1 SGHRS, CDR2 YFSETQ. CDR3 amino acids: CASSQGTGPDQPQHF. CDR3 DNA sequence: TGCGCCAGCAGCCAGGGGACAGGTCCAGATCAGCCCCAGCATTTT. The full variable domain, completed using reference TRBV5-1 and TRBJ1-5, is KAGVTQTPRYLIKTRGQQVTLSCSPISGHRSVSWYQQTPGQGLQFLFEYFSETQRNKGNFPGRFSGRQFSNSRSEMNVSTLELGDSALYLCASSQGTGPDQPQHFGDGTRLSIL.

This clonotype has only one observation. The CDR3 sequence: CAWSRSFSGANVLTF. CDR3 sequence (DNA): TGTGCCTGGAGTAGGTCGTTCTCTGGGGCCAACGTCCTGACTTTC. This sequence joins TRBV30 and TRBJ2-6; no clear D. V was trimmed by 2 bases and J by 0 bases, leaving 8 bases between them. The CDR3 runs 15 residues. Germline V gene data show CDR1 as GTSNPN and CDR2 as SVGIG (reference sequence).

The V and J genes are TRBV20-1 and TRBJ1-2; TRBD1 matches at 9 bases. The length of the CDR3 is 15 residues. Trimming removed 6 bases from V and 4 bases from J; junction bases left unmatched: 12. The germline CDR1 and CDR2 sequences are DFQATT and SNEGSKA (reference sequence). The chain's CDR3 is CSATPPGQGGYGYTF. The DNA for the CDR3 is TGCAGTGCCACTCCTCCGGGACAGGGCGGCTATGGCTACACCTTC.

In its sample, this clonotype was seen many times. This chain uses TRBV28 with TRBJ2-5; 14 bases map to TRBD2. This CDR3 is 18 amino acids long. Germline assignment: CDR1 MDHEN and CDR2 SYDVKM. The trim removed 4 bases at V and 0 bases at J, leaving 7 bases unmatched. The chain's CDR3 is CASSSRGLAGGYQETQYF. The CDR3 DNA is TGTGCCAGCAGTTCCCGAGGACTAGCGGGAGGATACCAAGAGACCCAGTACTTC.